These 9 T cell receptor beta chains originate from one sample sequenced in a study of shared clonotypes between healthy human individuals. CD45RO-negative CD8 cells positively selected for CCR7 made up the naive population, which excluded terminally differentiated effector memory CD45RA+ cells. TCRdb's table, derived via immunoSEQ multiplex PCR, lists solely in-frame clones and lacks some. The repertoire holds 550,000 to 750,000 clones, with about 95% as singletons. Material: naive CD8+ T cells sorted from blood. These receptor sequences come from a woman aged 25 to 45 in good health.

This clone was recorded once. The chain couples TRBV13 to TRBJ2-3, with 7 positions matching TRBD2. Germline V gene sequence: CDR1 PRHDT, CDR2 FYEKMQ (reference sequence). The length of the CDR3 is 14 residues. The junction had 4 bases not matched to a gene; V was cut back by 3 bases and J by 4 bases. Here the CDR3 reads CASSFPSGADTQYF. The CDR3, as DNA: TGTGCCAGCAGCTTTCCTAGCGGTGCAGATACGCAGTATTTT.

The rearrangement joins TRBV28 to TRBJ1-2; 8 positions agree with TRBD1. Unmatched junction bases numbered 9, after V lost 3 bases and J lost 6 bases. This CDR3 comprises 15 residues. Germline CDR1 reads MDHEN; CDR2 reads SYDVKM. The CDR3 DNA sequence: TGTGCCAGCAGTTTGGTGACAGGGGAGAGAGATGGCTACACCTTC. Translation gives CASSLVTGERDGYTF.

The V call is TRBV15, the J call TRBJ2-2; D is perhaps TRBD2 (6 bases). Germline loops: CDR1 LNHNV, CDR2 YYDKDF (reference sequence). Trimming shortened V by 5 bases and J by 0 bases, and 10 bases separated the two germline ends. CDR3 length: 15 residues. The CDR3 sequence is CATSGGAANTGELFF. The CDR3 DNA sequence: TGTGCCACCAGCGGCGGGGCCGCGAACACCGGGGAGCTGTTTTTT.

The V call is TRBV6-6, the J call TRBJ2-7, with D perhaps TRBD1 (5 bases). V was clipped by 2 bases and J by 0 bases, with 11 bases between them. The germline CDR1 and CDR2 sequences are MNHNY and SVGAGI (reference sequence). This CDR3 has 15 amino acids. The CDR3 bases are TGTGCCAGCAGTTACGGACACAGAATCTCCTACGAGCAGTACTTC. This gives the protein CASSYGHRISYEQYF.

V usage is TRBV5-1 and J usage is TRBJ2-1; maybe TRBD2 (5 bases). The germline V gene encodes CDR1 SGHRS and CDR2 YFSETQ. The CDR3 extends over 14 amino acids. The germline V and J ends were trimmed by 1 base and 7 bases, with 12 bases remaining between them. The CDR3 region has the DNA TGCGCCAGCAGCTTGTCCCCGGGGAGTAATGAGCAGTTCTTC. Protein product: CASSLSPGSNEQFF.

The V call is TRBV25-1, the J call TRBJ2-2; 7 nucleotides agree with TRBD1. V gave up 6 bases and J gave up 4 bases; unmatched junction bases: 5. Germline V gives CDR1 MGHDK, CDR2 SYGVNS. This CDR3 has 14 amino acids. The CDR3 coding sequence is TGTGCCAGCAGCATAGCAGGGGGCACCGGGGAGCTGTTTTTT. Residues: CASSIAGGTGELFF.

This chain connects TRBV11-2 to TRBJ2-7; 11 bases align to TRBD2. Germline V CDR1 and CDR2: SGHAT, FQNNGV. CDR3 length: 16 residues. With V trimmed by 4 bases and J by 0 bases, 5 bases remained unmatched. CDR3 sequence reads: CASSSPTSGNSYEQYF. The DNA for the CDR3 is TGTGCCAGCAGCTCCCCGACTAGCGGGAACTCCTACGAGCAGTACTTC.

The chain links TRBV27 to TRBJ1-4; no clear D gene. V was clipped by 8 bases and J by 4 bases, with 8 bases between them. CDR1 is MNHEY and CDR2 is SMNVEV in the germline V gene (reference sequence). The CDR3 totals 12 residues. As DNA, the CDR3 is TGTGCCAGCCGGGATTTTAATGAAAAACTGTTTTTT. It is translated as CASRDFNEKLFF.

The chain links TRBV19 to TRBJ2-7; perhaps D is TRBD1 or TRBD2 (5 bases each). Germline CDR1 is LNHDA and CDR2 is SQIVND (reference sequence). CDR3 length: 14 amino acids. Trimming took off 5 bases at V and 2 bases at J, with 13 bases between the two ends. This CDR3 is CASSQAGTPYEQYF. CDR3 coding DNA: TGTGCCAGTAGTCAGGCCGGGACCCCCTACGAGCAGTACTTC.